This T cell receptor (beta chain) was found in a study of blood T cell repertoires in COVID-19. The table came from immunoSEQ multiplex PCR; TCRdb's copy has only in-frame clones and leaves some out. The data hold about 62,000 clones, with about 88% observed a single time. Trimming removed 10 bases from V and 2 bases from J; junction bases left unmatched: 4. The CDR3 sequence is 13 residues long. Germline values: CDR1 MNHEY, CDR2 SVGAGI. The sequence was collected from a man aged 70-80 years with acute or convalescent COVID-19. The chain uses TRBV6-5 and TRBJ2-2, with 7 bases matching TRBD1. The sequenced sample consisted of peripheral blood. Here the CDR3 DNA reads TGTGCCAACCGGGACAGAAACACCGGGGAGCTGTTTTTT. Encoded protein: CANRDRNTGELFF.